This T cell receptor beta chain came from a study of CD8 T cells in ankylosing spondylitis. Study-level findings and limits: Made up of roughly 8 highly homologous variants, a TCR beta motif appeared characteristic of ankylosing spondylitis blood. There were earlier reports of some motif variants in reactive arthritis synovial fluid and blood.

TCRdb ran MiXCR on the 5' RACE reads and lists one entry per CDR3 protein. The repertoire has more than 600,000 distinct CDR3 sequences, about 20% of them found once; the top ten carry approximately 18%. The CDR3 contains 15 residues. Germline V gene lookup returns CDR1 SGHTA and CDR2 FQGNSA. V was pared by 5 bases and J by 1 base, with 5 bases of the junction left unmatched. A word on this clonotype: Its target is unknown.

The sequenced sample was blood, either unsorted or a sorted T cell fraction (not recorded which). The origin of this receptor is a male donor with ankylosing spondylitis. The chain links TRBV7-2 to TRBJ1-1; 9 bases map to TRBD1. The CDR3 reads CASSPGQGWNTEAFF. CDR3 DNA sequence: TGTGCCAGCAGCCCGGGACAGGGTTGGAACACTGAAGCTTTCTTT. The full variable domain, with the rest looked up from reference TRBV7-2 and TRBJ1-1, is GAGVSQSPSNKVTEKGKDVELRCDPISGHTALYWYRQSLGQGLEFLIYFQGNSAPDKSGLPSDRFSAERTGGSVSTLTIQRTQQEDSAVYLCASSPGQGWNTEAFFGQGTRLTVV.